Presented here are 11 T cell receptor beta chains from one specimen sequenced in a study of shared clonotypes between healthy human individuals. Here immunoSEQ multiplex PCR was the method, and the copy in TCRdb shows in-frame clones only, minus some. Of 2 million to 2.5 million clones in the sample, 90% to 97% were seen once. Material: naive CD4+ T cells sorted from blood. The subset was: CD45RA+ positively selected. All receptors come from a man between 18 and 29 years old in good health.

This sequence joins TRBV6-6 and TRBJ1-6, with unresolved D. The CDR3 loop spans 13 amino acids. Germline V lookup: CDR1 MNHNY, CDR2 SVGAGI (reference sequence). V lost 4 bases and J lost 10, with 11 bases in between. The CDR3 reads CASSSPPSSPLHF. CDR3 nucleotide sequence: TGTGCCAGCAGTTCCCCGCCATCCTCACCCCTCCACTTT.

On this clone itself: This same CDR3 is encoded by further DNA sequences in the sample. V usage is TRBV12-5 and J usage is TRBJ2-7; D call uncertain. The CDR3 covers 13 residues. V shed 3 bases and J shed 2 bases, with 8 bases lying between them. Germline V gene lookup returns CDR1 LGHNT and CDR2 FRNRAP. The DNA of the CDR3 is TGTGCTAGTGGTTTAGGGCCAACCTACGAGCAGTACTTC. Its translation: CASGLGPTYEQYF.

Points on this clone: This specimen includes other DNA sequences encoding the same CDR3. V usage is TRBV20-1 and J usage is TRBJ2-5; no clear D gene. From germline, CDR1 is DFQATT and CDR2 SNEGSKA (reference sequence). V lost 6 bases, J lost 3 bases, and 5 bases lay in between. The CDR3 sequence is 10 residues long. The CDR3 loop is CSARKETQYF. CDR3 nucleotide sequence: TGCAGTGCCAGGAAAGAGACCCAGTACTTC.

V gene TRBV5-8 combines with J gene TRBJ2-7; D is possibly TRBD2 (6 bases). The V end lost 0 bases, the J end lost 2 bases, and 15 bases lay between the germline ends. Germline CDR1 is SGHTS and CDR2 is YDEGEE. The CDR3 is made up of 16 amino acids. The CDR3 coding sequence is TGTGCCAGCAGCTTGGGGGCGGGACCCAGTACCTACGAGCAGTACTTC. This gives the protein CASSLGAGPSTYEQYF.

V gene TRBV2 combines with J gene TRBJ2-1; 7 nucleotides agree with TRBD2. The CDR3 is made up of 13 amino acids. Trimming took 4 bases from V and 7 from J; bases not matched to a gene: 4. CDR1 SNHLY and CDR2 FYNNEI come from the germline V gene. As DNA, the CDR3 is TGTGCCAGCAGTGTGGGAGGGAGGAATGAGCAGTTCTTC. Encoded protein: CASSVGGRNEQFF.

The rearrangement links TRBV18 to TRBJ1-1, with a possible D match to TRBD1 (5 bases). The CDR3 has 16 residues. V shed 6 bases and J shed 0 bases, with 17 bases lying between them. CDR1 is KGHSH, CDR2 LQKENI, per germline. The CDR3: CASSEGTSALNTEAFF. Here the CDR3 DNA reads TGTGCCAGCTCGGAGGGGACGTCAGCATTGAACACTGAAGCTTTCTTT.

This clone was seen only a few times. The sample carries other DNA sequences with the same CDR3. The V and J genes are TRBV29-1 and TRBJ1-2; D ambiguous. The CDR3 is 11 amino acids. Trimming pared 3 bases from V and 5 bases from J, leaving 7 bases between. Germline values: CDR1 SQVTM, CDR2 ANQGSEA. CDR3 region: CSVDLGYGYTF. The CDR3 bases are TGCAGCGTTGATCTCGGGTATGGCTACACCTTC. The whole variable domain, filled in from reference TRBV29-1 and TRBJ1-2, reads SAVISQKPSRDICQRGTSLTIQCQVDSQVTMMFWYRQQPGQSLTLIATANQGSEATYESGFVIDKFPISRPNLTFSTLTVSNMSPEDSSIYLCSVDLGYGYTFGSGTRLTVV.

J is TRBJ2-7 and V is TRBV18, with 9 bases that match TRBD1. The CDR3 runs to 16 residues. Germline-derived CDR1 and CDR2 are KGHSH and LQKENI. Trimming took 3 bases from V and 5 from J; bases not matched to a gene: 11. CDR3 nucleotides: TGTGCCAGCTCACCCCCAGCCGGGACAGGGTCCCACGAGCAGTACTTC. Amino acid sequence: CASSPPAGTGSHEQYF.

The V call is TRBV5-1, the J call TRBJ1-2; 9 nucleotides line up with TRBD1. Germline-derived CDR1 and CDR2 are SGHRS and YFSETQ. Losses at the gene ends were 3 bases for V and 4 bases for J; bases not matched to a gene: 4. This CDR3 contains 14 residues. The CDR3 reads CASSSDRGIYGYTF. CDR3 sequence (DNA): TGCGCCAGCAGCTCGGACAGGGGCATCTATGGCTACACCTTC.

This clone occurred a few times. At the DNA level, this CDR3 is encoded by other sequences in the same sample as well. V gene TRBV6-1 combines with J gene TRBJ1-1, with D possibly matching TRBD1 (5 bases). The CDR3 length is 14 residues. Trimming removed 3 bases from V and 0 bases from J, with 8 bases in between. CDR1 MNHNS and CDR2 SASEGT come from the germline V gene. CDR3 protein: CASSEGRVNTEAFF. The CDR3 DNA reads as TGTGCCAGCAGTGAGGGCAGGGTGAACACTGAAGCTTTCTTT.

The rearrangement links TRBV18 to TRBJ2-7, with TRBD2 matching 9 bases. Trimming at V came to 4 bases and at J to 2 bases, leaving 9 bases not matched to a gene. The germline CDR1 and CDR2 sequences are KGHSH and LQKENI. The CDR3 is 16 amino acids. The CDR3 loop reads CASSLKAGGHPYEQYF. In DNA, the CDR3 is TGTGCCAGCTCACTTAAAGCGGGAGGCCATCCCTACGAGCAGTACTTC.